Presented here are 20 T cell receptor beta chains from one specimen sequenced in a study of early T cells in non-severe SARS-CoV-2 infection. TCRdb reprocessed the 5' RACE reads with MiXCR, giving one entry per CDR3 protein. The sample carries more than 65,000 distinct CDR3 sequences, about 13% recorded once. Sequences were obtained from whole blood. All receptors come from an adult who was a healthcare worker with PCR-confirmed SARS-CoV-2 infection or an uninfected control (not recorded which).

This clonotype has just a few counts. At one boundary the junction diverges from the germline segment, which might be a read error. The V call is TRBV12-3 or TRBV12-4, the J call TRBJ2-1; tentatively, D is TRBD1 (6 bases). CDR3 length: 12 amino acids. In nucleotides, the CDR3 is TGTGCCAGCAGTGCCTCCCGGGACACACGCATCTTC. Its protein product is CASSASRDTRIF.

This clonotype was recorded many times. CDR3 in amino acids: CASSLTSGGNTGELFF. The CDR3 coding sequence is TGCGCCAGCAGCTTAACGAGCGGGGGAAATACCGGGGAGCTGTTTTTT. The chain uses TRBV5-1 and TRBJ2-2; 8 nucleotides agree with TRBD2. Trimming removed 2 bases from V and 5 bases from J; junction bases left unmatched: 8. The CDR3 runs 16 residues. Germline V gives CDR1 SGHRS, CDR2 YFSETQ.

This clonotype came up a few times. V and J are TRBV7-2 and TRBJ2-3; D is undetermined. The CDR3 is 15 amino acids. Germline CDR1 is SGHTA and CDR2 is FQGNSA. V lost 0 bases and J 2 bases, leaving 9 bases between the germline ends. The CDR3 DNA is TGTGCCAGCAGCTTAGCAGGGCCACCCACAGATACGCAGTATTTT. Its protein product is CASSLAGPPTDTQYF.

The chain combines TRBV4-3 with TRBJ2-5, with 10 bases lining up with TRBD2. The J segment lost 4 bases and the V segment lost 3 bases, leaving 5 bases of the junction unmatched. The length of the CDR3 is 15 residues. Looked up from germline, CDR1 is LGHNA and CDR2 is YSLEER. This CDR3 is CASSQGLAGVETQYF. In DNA form, the CDR3 reads TGCGCCAGCAGCCAGGGCCTAGCGGGAGTAGAGACCCAGTACTTC.

This clonotype was detected ten times or more. V is TRBV7-2 and J is TRBJ2-7; TRBD2 matches 7 bases. CDR3 length: 13 residues. The germline CDR1 and CDR2 sequences are SGHTA and FQGNSA. Trimming took 1 base from V and 12 from J; bases not matched to a gene: 9. The CDR3 sequence: CASSLGGTTKTYF. CDR3 in DNA: TGTGCCAGCAGCTTAGGGGGGACTACCAAAACGTACTTC.

This clonotype was detected many times. CDR3 sequence: CSARIAGYGYTF. The CDR3 nucleotides are TGCAGTGCCAGGATAGCGGGGTATGGCTACACCTTC. J is TRBJ1-2 and V is TRBV20-1; no clear D gene. The germline V and J ends were trimmed by 6 bases and 5 bases, with 13 bases remaining between them. Germline values: CDR1 DFQATT, CDR2 SNEGSKA (reference sequence). CDR3 length: 12 residues.

This clonotype turned up a few times. The genes are TRBV6-2 or TRBV6-3 and TRBJ2-3; D uncertain. Deletions cut 0 bases from V and 7 bases from J, with 14 bases between. This CDR3 spans 15 amino acids. Per the germline V gene, CDR1 is MNHEY and CDR2 is SVGEGT. The CDR3 DNA reads as TGTGCCAGCAGTTACTCGGCTGTAACGGTAAATACGCAGTATTTT. Encoded protein: CASSYSAVTVNTQYF.

This clonotype was counted only a few times. CDR3 amino acids: CASRGGRSTDTQYF. CDR3 nucleotide sequence: TGCGCCAGCAGAGGCGGAAGGAGCACAGATACGCAGTATTTT. J is TRBJ2-3 and V is TRBV5-1, with D uncertain. CDR1 is SGHRS and CDR2 is YFSETQ in the germline V gene. The V and J ends lost 5 bases and 0 bases respectively, with 10 bases between them. The CDR3 extends over 14 amino acids.

This clonotype has a handful of counts. The V gene is TRBV7-9, the J gene TRBJ2-2; 9 bases fit TRBD1. The CDR3 loop spans 16 amino acids. Germline V gene data show CDR1 as SEHNR and CDR2 as FQNEAQ (reference sequence). The V and J ends lost 2 bases and 1 base, in that order; junction bases with no gene match: 2. The CDR3 nucleotides are TGTGCCAGCAGCTTACCGGGACAGGGGAACACCGGGGAGCTGTTTTTT. This sequence encodes CASSLPGQGNTGELFF.

The chain has TRBV12-3 or TRBV12-4 and TRBJ2-2; TRBD2 is a possible D gene (5 bases). The CDR3 runs to 13 residues. Trimming pared 4 bases from V and 6 bases from J, leaving 9 bases between. CDR3 bases: TGTGCCAGCAGTTCTTTGGAGGCCGGGGAGCTGTTTTTT. Residues: CASSSLEAGELFF.

J is TRBJ2-7 and V is TRBV5-1; 7 nucleotides agree with TRBD1. Germline assignment: CDR1 SGHRS and CDR2 YFSETQ. After removal of 4 bases from V and 2 bases from J, the junction contained 3 bases not matched to a gene. This CDR3 contains 13 residues. The CDR3 bases are TGCGCCAGCAGCCAGGGACAGCCCTACGAGCAGTACTTC. Protein sequence: CASSQGQPYEQYF.

This clonotype was recorded at least ten times. This rearrangement joins TRBV6-5 to TRBJ1-1; 8 bases are shared with TRBD1. J was trimmed by 1 base and V by 7 bases; bases with no gene match: 2. Germline loops: CDR1 MNHEY, CDR2 SVGAGI. The CDR3 is 13 amino acids. CDR3 coding DNA: TGTGCCAGCAAAGGGACAGGGAACACTGAAGCTTTCTTT. It specifies CASKGTGNTEAFF.

The chain uses TRBV29-1 and TRBJ1-2; D may be TRBD1 (5 bases). Germline loops: CDR1 SQVTM, CDR2 ANQGSEA. With 2 bases removed from V and 4 bases from J, the gap between germline ends came to 5 bases. CDR3 length: 11 residues. CDR3 coding DNA: TGCAGCGTTGAAAGGGGCTATGGCTACACCTTC. As protein: CSVERGYGYTF.

There are many counts of this clonotype. The rearrangement links TRBV7-6 to TRBJ1-3, with D perhaps matching TRBD1 (6 bases). Germline-derived CDR1 and CDR2 are SGHVS and FNYEAQ. The V end lost 5 bases, the J end lost 0 bases, and 14 bases lay between the germline ends. CDR3 length: 16 residues. The CDR3 DNA reads TGTGCCAGCAGCACCCGCGGGGGCGTCTCTGGAAACACCATATATTTT. It specifies CASSTRGGVSGNTIYF.

As regards this clonotype: At one end the junction does not follow the germline gene, possibly because of a read error. The rearrangement links TRBV20-1 to TRBJ1-2; 9 bases fit TRBD1. This CDR3 spans 13 amino acids. Germline CDR1 and CDR2: DFQATT and SNEGSKA (reference sequence). The CDR3, as DNA: TGCAGTGTTAGAGGACAGGGGAACTATGGCTACACCTTC. This encodes CSVRGQGNYGYTF.

DNA of the CDR3: TGTGCAAGTCGCCAAGGTGGAGTCCCCTACACCGGGGAGCTGTTTTTT. It yields the protein CASRQGGVPYTGELFF. The chain recombines TRBV12-2 with TRBJ2-2; TRBD2, the table's D call, was not compared with the DNA. TRBV12-2 is a pseudogene. The CDR3 has 16 amino acids.

This clonotype was found many times. The V call is TRBV20-1, the J call TRBJ1-6; tentative D call: TRBD1 (6 bases). V lost 1 base to trimming and J lost 5 bases, with 12 bases between them. The CDR3 sequence is 15 residues long. Germline V gene lookup returns CDR1 DFQATT and CDR2 SNEGSKA (reference sequence). The CDR3 spells CSARGPTGHNSPLHF. DNA of the CDR3: TGCAGTGCTAGAGGCCCGACAGGCCATAATTCACCCCTCCACTTT.

The chain joins TRBV11-1 to TRBJ1-2; 10 bases line up with TRBD1. CDR3 length equals 13 residues. Germline CDR1 SGHAT, CDR2 FQDESV (reference sequence). After removal of 5 bases from V and 6 bases from J, the junction contained 3 bases not matched to a gene. CDR3 DNA: TGTGCCAGCAGCAGACAGGGGGCTGATGGCTACACCTTC. Its protein is CASSRQGADGYTF.

This clonotype was seen many times. The chain recombines TRBV12-3 or TRBV12-4 with TRBJ1-1, with 10 bases identical to TRBD1. This CDR3 contains 14 residues. The V and J ends lost 6 bases and 6 bases, in that order; junction bases with no gene match: 7. CDR3 nucleotide sequence: TGTGCCAGCAGGGTGGACAGGGGGAGCGCTGAAGCTTTCTTT. It specifies CASRVDRGSAEAFF.

This chain uses TRBV7-9 with TRBJ1-1; TRBD1 is a possible D gene (5 bases). V gave up 4 bases and J gave up 0 bases, with 9 bases separating them. The V gene's germline CDR1 is SEHNR and CDR2 FQNEAQ (reference sequence). This CDR3 has 14 residues. The CDR3 DNA reads TGTGCCAGCAGCTCGACAGACATGAACACTGAAGCTTTCTTT. Translating it yields CASSSTDMNTEAFF.